This TCR beta chain derives from a study of OX40 agonist ivuxolimab in advanced cancers. The CDR3 runs to 14 residues. The germline V gene encodes CDR1 SQVTM and CDR2 ANQGSEA. V gave up 6 bases and J gave up 3 bases; unmatched junction bases: 9. Repertoires were generated with immunoSEQ multiplex PCR, while TCRdb's copy carries only in-frame clones and drops some. The profile covers 55,000 to 65,000 clones, with under 85% appearing a single time and 6.3% taken by the ten largest. V usage is TRBV29-1 and J usage is TRBJ2-7; TRBD2 matches at 9 bases. The TCR comes from an adult with an advanced solid tumor such as melanoma, head and neck, liver or kidney cancer. Source: CD4+ or CD8+ T cells sorted from blood, taken in a trial of the OX40 agonist ivuxolimab. The CDR3 spells CSVANSGGFYEQYF. The CDR3 DNA follows: TGCAGCGTCGCAAATAGCGGGGGCTTCTACGAGCAGTACTTC.